This T cell receptor (beta chain) came from a study of blood T cell repertoires in COVID-19. Study-wide background: Sites across the United States, Italy and Spain contributed samples from acute and convalescent COVID-19.

The CDR3 length is 12 residues. Trimming took 8 bases from V and 10 from J, leaving 17 bases between them. Germline assignment: CDR1 MGHDK and CDR2 SYGVNS. Repertoires were generated with immunoSEQ multiplex PCR, while TCRdb's copy carries only in-frame clones and drops some. Of roughly 230,000 clones listed, roughly 86% are singletons. The chain is built from TRBV25-1 and TRBJ1-2; no definite D call. Sequencing was done on a sample of PBMCs or T cells enriched from blood (not recorded which). The receptor's source is a woman in her thirties with acute COVID-19. DNA for the CDR3: TGTGCCAGCCAATTAGGTAGAGGCTACTACACCTTC. This encodes CASQLGRGYYTF.